The clone carrying this TCR beta chain was counted ten times or more. This specimen comes from a study of CD8+CD57+ T cells in acquired aplastic anemia. TCR beta VDJ combinations and CDR3 sequences were profiled from genomic DNA. TCRdb passed the reads through MiXCR, listing each CDR3 protein once. The data hold approximately 470,000 distinct CDR3 sequences, with under 40% observed a single time. Looked up from germline, CDR1 is SGHVS and CDR2 is FQNEAQ. V gave up 4 bases and J gave up 7 bases, with 23 bases separating them. The CDR3 spans 16 residues. CD8+CD57+ cell expansion, shown by flow cytometry, had occurred in the patients selected for sequencing.

What was sequenced was sorted CD4+, CD8+, or CD8+CD57+ T cells (not recorded which) from PBMCs. The chain has TRBV7-8 and TRBJ2-7; tentative D call: TRBD1 (6 bases). This receptor was identified in a human donor with aplastic anemia. The DNA for the CDR3 is TGTGCCAGCAGCTCATTACACGGGACAAGCTACACAGAGCAGTACTTC. Its protein product is CASSSLHGTSYTEQYF.